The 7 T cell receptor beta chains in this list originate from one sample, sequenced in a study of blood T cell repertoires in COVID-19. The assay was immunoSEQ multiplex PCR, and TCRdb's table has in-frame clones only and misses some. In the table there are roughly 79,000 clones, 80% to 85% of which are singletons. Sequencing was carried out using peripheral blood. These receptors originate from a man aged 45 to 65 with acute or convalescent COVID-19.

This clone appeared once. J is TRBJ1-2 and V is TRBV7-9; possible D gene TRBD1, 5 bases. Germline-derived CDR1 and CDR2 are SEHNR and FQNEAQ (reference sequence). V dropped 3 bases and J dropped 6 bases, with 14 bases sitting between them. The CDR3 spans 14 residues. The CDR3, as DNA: TGTGCCAGCAGCTTGGTCAGGGAATTCGATGGCTACACCTTC. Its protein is CASSLVREFDGYTF.

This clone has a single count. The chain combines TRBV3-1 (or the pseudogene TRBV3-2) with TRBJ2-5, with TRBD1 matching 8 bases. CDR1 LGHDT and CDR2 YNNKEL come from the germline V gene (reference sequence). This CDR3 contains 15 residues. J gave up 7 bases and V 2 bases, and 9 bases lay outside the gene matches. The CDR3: CASSQTGGTIGTQYF. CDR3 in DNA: TGTGCCAGCAGCCAAACAGGGGGGACCATTGGGACCCAGTACTTC.

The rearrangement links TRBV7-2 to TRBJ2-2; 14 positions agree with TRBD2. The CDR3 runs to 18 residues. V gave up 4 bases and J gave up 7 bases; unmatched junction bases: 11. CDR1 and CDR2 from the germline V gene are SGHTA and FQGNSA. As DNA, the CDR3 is TGTGCCAGCAGCTCATCCGGGACTAGCGGGAGTAGGGGCGGGGAGCTGTTTTTT. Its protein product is CASSSSGTSGSRGGELFF.

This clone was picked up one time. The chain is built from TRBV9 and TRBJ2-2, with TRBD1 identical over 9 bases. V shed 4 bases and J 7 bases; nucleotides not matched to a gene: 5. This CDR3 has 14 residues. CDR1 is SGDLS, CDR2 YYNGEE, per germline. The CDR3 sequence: CASSYRGRVGELFF. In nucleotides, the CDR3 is TGTGCCAGCAGCTACAGGGGGCGCGTCGGGGAGCTGTTTTTT. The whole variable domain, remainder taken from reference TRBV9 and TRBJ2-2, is DSGVTQTPKHLITATGQRVTLRCSPRSGDLSVYWYQQSLDQGLQFLIQYYNGEERAKGNILERFSAQQFPDLHSELNLSSLELGDSALYFCASSYRGRVGELFFGEGSRLTVL.

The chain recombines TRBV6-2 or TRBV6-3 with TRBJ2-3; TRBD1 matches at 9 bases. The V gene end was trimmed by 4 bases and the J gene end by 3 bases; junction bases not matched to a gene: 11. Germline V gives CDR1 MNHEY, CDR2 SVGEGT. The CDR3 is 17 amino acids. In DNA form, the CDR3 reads TGTGCCAGCAGTTTTAGGAGATGGACAGGGGCTACAGATACGCAGTATTTT. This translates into CASSFRRWTGATDTQYF.

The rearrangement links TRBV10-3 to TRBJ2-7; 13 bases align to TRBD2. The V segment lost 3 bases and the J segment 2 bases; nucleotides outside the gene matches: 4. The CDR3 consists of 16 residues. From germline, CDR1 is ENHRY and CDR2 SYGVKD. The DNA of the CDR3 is TGTGCCATCAGTGACACCGGGACTAGCGGGACCTACGAGCAGTACTTC. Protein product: CAISDTGTSGTYEQYF.

In DNA, the CDR3 is TGTGCCAGCTACGGGGGGGCCGGGGCCGGAGAGACCCAGTACTTC. Its translation: CASYGGAGAGETQYF. The chain recombines TRBV28 with TRBJ2-5; TRBD2 matches at 8 bases. Unmatched junction bases numbered 12, after V lost 8 bases and J lost 4 bases. The CDR3 has 15 residues. Per germline, CDR1 MDHEN and CDR2 SYDVKM. The whole variable domain, filled in from reference TRBV28 and TRBJ2-5, reads DVKVTQSSRYLVKRTGEKVFLECVQDMDHENMFWYRQDPGLGLRLIYFSYDVKMKEKGDIPEGYSVSREKKERFSLILESASTNQTSMYLCASYGGAGAGETQYFGPGTRLLVL.